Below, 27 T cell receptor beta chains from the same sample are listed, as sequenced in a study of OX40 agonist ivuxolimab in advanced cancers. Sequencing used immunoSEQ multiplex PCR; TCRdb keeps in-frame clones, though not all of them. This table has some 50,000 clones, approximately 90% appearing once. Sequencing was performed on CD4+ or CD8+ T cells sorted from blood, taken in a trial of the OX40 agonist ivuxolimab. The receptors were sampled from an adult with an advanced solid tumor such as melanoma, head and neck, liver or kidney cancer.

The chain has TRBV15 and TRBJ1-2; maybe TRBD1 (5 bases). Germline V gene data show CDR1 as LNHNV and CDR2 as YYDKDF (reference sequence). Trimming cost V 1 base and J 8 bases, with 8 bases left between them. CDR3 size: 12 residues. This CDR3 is CATSRAEGGYTF. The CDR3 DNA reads TGTGCCACCAGCAGAGCAGAGGGGGGCTACACCTTC.

This CDR3 is CASSVEGGPNQPQHF. For the CDR3, the DNA is TGTGCCAGCAGCGTAGAAGGGGGCCCCAATCAGCCCCAGCATTTT. The J gene is TRBJ1-5, the V gene TRBV9; 7 nucleotides align to TRBD1. The ends lost 0 bases at V and 3 bases at J; junction bases unmatched: 3. This CDR3 contains 15 residues. Germline V CDR1 and CDR2: SGDLS, YYNGEE. The full variable domain, completed using reference TRBV9 and TRBJ1-5, is DSGVTQTPKHLITATGQRVTLRCSPRSGDLSVYWYQQSLDQGLQFLIQYYNGEERAKGNILERFSAQQFPDLHSELNLSSLELGDSALYFCASSVEGGPNQPQHFGDGTRLSIL.

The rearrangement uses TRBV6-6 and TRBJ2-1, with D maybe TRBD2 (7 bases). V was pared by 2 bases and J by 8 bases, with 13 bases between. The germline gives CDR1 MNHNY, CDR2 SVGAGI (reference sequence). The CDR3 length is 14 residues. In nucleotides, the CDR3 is TGTGCCAGCAGTTACGGGGGGGCCCCCCATGAGCAGTTCTTC. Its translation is CASSYGGAPHEQFF.

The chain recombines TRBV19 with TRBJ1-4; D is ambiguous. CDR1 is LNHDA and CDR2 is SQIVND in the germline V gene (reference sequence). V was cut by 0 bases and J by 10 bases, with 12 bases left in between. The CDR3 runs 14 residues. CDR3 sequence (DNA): TGTGCCAGTAGTATAGATAACGGGCGCGGAAAACTGTTTTTT. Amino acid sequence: CASSIDNGRGKLFF. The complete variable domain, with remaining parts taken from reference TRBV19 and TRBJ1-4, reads DGGITQSPKYLFRKEGQNVTLSCEQNLNHDAMYWYRQDPGQGLRLIYYSQIVNDFQKGDIAEGYSVSREKKESFPLTVTSAQKNPTAFYLCASSIDNGRGKLFFGSGTQLSVL.

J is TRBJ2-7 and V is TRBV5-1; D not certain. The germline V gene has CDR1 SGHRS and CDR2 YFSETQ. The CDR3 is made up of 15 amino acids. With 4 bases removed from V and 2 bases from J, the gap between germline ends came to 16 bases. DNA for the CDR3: TGCGCCAGCAGCCGGCTGACCATTGATCCCTACGAGCAGTACTTC. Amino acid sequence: CASSRLTIDPYEQYF.

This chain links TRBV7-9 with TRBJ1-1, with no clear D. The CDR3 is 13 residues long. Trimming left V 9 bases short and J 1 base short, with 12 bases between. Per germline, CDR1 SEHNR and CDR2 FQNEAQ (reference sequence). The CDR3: CASRPRTNTEAFF. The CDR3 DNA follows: TGTGCCAGTCGGCCAAGGACGAACACTGAAGCTTTCTTT.

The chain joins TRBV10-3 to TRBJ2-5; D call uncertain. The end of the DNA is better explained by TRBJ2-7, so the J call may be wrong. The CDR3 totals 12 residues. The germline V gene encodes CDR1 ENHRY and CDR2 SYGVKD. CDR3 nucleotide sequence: TGTGCCATCAGTGTGTCAGACTACGAGCAGTACTTC. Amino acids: CAISVSDYEQYF.

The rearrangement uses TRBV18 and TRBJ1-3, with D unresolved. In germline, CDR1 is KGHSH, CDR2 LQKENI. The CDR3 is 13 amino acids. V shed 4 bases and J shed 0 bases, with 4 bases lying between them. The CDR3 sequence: CASSLDSGNTIYF. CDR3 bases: TGTGCCAGCTCACTAGACTCTGGAAACACCATATATTTT.

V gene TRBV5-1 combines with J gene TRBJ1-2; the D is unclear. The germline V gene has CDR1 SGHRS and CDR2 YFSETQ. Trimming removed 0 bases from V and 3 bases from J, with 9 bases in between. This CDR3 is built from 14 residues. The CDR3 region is CASSLAGPDYGYTF. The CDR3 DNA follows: TGCGCCAGCAGCTTGGCCGGCCCTGACTATGGCTACACCTTC.

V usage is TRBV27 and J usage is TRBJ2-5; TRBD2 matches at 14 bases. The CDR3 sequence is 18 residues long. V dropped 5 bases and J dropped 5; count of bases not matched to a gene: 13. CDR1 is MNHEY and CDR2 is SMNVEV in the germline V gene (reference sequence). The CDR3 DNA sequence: TGTGCCAGCAGTCCCCGACTAGCGGGAGGGCCGGTAGGGGAGACCCAGTACTTC. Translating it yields CASSPRLAGGPVGETQYF.

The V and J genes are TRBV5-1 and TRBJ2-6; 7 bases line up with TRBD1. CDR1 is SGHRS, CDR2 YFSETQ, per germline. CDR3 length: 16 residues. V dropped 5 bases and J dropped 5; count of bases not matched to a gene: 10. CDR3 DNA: TGCGCCAGCAGGCCTCAACCAGGGGGTAGGGCCAACGTCCTGACTTTC. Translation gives CASRPQPGGRANVLTF. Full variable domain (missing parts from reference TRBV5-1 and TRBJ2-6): KAGVTQTPRYLIKTRGQQVTLSCSPISGHRSVSWYQQTPGQGLQFLFEYFSETQRNKGNFPGRFSGRQFSNSRSEMNVSTLELGDSALYLCASRPQPGGRANVLTFGAGSRLTVL.

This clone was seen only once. The CDR3 region is CASSQDRGWNYGYTF. The CDR3 region has the DNA TGCGCCAGCAGCCAAGACAGGGGTTGGAACTATGGCTACACCTTC. The chain is built from TRBV4-1 and TRBJ1-2; perhaps TRBD1 as D (6 bases). The CDR3 totals 15 residues. The V gene lost 0 bases and the J gene lost 2 bases, with 10 bases spanning the gap. CDR1 MGHRA and CDR2 YSYEKL come from the germline V gene.

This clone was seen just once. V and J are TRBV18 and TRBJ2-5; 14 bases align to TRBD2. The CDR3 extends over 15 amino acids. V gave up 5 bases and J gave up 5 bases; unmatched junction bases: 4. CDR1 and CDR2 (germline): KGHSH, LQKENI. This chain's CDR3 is CASSLGLAGAETQYF. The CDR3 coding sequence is TGTGCCAGCTCATTGGGACTAGCGGGAGCCGAGACCCAGTACTTC.

This CDR3 reads CASSLGGTEMGTQYF. For the CDR3, the DNA is TGCGCCAGCAGCTTGGGGGGGACAGAAATGGGGACCCAGTACTTC. The J gene is TRBJ2-5, the V gene TRBV5-1; 7 nucleotides line up with TRBD1. The germline V gene encodes CDR1 SGHRS and CDR2 YFSETQ. This CDR3 is 15 amino acids long. The V gene end was trimmed by 0 bases and the J gene end by 7 bases; junction bases not matched to a gene: 9. Variable domain in full (rest from reference TRBV5-1 and TRBJ2-5): KAGVTQTPRYLIKTRGQQVTLSCSPISGHRSVSWYQQTPGQGLQFLFEYFSETQRNKGNFPGRFSGRQFSNSRSEMNVSTLELGDSALYLCASSLGGTEMGTQYFGPGTRLLVL.

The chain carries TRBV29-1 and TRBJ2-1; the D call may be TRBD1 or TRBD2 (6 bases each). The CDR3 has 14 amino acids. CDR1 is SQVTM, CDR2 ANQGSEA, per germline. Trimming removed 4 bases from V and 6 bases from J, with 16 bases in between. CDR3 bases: TGCAGCGTTGTGGAGGGGGACCCTTCCAATGAGCAGTTCTTC. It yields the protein CSVVEGDPSNEQFF.

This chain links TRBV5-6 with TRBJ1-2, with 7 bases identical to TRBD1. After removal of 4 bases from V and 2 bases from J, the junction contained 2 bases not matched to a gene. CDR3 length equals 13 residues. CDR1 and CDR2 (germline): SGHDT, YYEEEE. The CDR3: CASSPDRNYGYTF. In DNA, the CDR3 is TGTGCCAGCAGCCCGGACAGGAACTATGGCTACACCTTC.

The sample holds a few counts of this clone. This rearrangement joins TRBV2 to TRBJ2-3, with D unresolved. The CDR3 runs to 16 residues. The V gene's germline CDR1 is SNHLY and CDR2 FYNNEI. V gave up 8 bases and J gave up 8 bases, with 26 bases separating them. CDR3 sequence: CASALGFSGNVGTQYF. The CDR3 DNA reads TGTGCCAGCGCGCTAGGGTTTTCGGGTAACGTAGGTACGCAGTATTTT.

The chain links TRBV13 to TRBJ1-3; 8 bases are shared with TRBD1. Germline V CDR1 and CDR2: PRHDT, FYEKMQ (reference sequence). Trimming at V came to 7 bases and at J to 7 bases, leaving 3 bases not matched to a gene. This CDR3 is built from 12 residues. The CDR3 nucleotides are TGTGCCAGCACAGGGGGCGCGAACACCATATATTTT. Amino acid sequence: CASTGGANTIYF.

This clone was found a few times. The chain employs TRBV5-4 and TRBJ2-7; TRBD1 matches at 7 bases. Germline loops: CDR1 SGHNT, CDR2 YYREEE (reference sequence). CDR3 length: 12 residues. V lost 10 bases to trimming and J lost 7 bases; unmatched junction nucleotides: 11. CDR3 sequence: CAGSDRFREQYF. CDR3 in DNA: TGTGCCGGCTCGGACAGGTTCCGGGAGCAGTACTTC.

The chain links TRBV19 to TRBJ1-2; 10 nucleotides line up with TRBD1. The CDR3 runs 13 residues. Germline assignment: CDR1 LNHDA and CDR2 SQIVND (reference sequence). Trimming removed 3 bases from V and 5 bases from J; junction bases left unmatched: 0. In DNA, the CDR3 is TGTGCCAGTAGTATGGGACAGGGGTATGGCTACACCTTC. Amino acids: CASSMGQGYGYTF.

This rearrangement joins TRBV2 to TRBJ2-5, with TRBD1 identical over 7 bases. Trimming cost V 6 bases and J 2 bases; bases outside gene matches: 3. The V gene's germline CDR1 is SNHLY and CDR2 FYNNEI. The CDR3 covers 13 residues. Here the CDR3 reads CASSMGQQETQYF. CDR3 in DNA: TGTGCCAGCAGCATGGGACAGCAAGAGACCCAGTACTTC.

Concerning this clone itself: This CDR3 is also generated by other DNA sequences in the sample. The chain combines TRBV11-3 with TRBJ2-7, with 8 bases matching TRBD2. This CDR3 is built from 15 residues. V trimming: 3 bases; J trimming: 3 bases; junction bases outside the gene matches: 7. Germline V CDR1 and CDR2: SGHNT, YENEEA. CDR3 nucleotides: TGTGCCAGCAGCTTGTCCAGCGGGAGAGGCTACGAGCAGTACTTC. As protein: CASSLSSGRGYEQYF.

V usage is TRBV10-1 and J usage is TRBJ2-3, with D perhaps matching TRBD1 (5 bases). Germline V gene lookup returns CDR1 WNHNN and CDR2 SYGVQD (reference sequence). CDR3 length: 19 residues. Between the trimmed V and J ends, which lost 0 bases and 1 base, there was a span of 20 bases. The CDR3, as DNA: TGCGCCAGCAGTGAGTCGAAAGGTTCAGGGATTAGCCGCACAGATACGCAGTATTTT. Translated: CASSESKGSGISRTDTQYF.

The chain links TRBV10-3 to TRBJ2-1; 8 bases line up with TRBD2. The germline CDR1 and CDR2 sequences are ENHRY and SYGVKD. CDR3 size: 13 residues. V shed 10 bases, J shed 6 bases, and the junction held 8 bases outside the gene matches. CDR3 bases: TGTGCCACCCTGGGACTAGAGTTCAATGAGCAGTTCTTC. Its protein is CATLGLEFNEQFF.

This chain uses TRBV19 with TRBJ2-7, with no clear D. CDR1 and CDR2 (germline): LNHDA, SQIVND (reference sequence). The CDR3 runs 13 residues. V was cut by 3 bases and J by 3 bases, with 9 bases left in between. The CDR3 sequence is CASSMAKNYEQYF. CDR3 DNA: TGTGCCAGTAGTATGGCTAAAAACTACGAGCAGTACTTC.

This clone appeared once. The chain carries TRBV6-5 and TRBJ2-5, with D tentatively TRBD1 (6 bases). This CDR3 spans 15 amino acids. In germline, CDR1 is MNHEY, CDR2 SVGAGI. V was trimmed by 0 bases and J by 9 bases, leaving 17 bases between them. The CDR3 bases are TGTGCCAGCAGTTACTCGATCAGGGGTGAGGAGGCCCAGTACTTC. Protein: CASSYSIRGEEAQYF.

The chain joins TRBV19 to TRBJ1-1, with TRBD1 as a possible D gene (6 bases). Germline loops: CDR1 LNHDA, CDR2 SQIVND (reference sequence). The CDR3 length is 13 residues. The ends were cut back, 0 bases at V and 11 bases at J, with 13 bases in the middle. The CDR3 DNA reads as TGTGCCAGTAGTATAGAAAAGGGGGTTTGGGCTTTCTTT. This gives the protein CASSIEKGVWAFF.